The 27 T cell receptor beta chains given below trace back to one sample, sequenced in a study of blood T cell repertoires in COVID-19. Repertoires were generated with immunoSEQ multiplex PCR, while TCRdb's copy carries only in-frame clones and drops some. The sample lists over 80,000 clones; around four fifths were seen once. The sequencing input was peripheral blood. All receptors come from a woman aged 60 to 75 with acute or convalescent COVID-19.

This clone showed up just once. The chain is built from TRBV5-6 and TRBJ2-5; 7 nucleotides agree with TRBD2. The CDR3 contains 15 residues. Per the germline V gene, CDR1 is SGHDT and CDR2 is YYEEEE. J was trimmed by 2 bases and V by 1 base; bases with no gene match: 5. The CDR3 nucleotides read TGTGCCAGCAGCTTGCTCGGGGGGAATCAAGAGACCCAGTACTTC. It yields the protein CASSLLGGNQETQYF.

CDR3 sequence (DNA): TGTGCCAGCAGCTCGGGGCCAGGGGGGATAGCTAACTATGGCTACACCTTC. This translates into CASSSGPGGIANYGYTF. The chain employs TRBV5-4 and TRBJ1-2; 7 positions agree with TRBD1. This CDR3 is built from 17 residues. Germline trimming cut 3 bases from V and 0 bases from J; bases unmatched to any gene: 11. Looked up from germline, CDR1 is SGHNT and CDR2 is YYREEE (reference sequence).

This clone turned up a few times. This chain connects TRBV6-6 to TRBJ2-1, with 7 bases matching TRBD2. Germline-derived CDR1 and CDR2 are MNHNY and SVGAGI (reference sequence). The V segment lost 9 bases and the J segment 6 bases; nucleotides outside the gene matches: 8. The CDR3 has 13 residues. CDR3 bases: TGTGCCAGTGGACTAGTAGTCTTCAATGAGCAGTTCTTC. It specifies CASGLVVFNEQFF.

The chain carries TRBV2 and TRBJ1-1; D is undetermined. Deletions cut 4 bases from V and 0 bases from J, with 15 bases between. Germline V gives CDR1 SNHLY, CDR2 FYNNEI. The length of the CDR3 is 16 residues. CDR3 sequence: CASSGEASLMNTEAFF. The CDR3 DNA reads TGTGCCAGCAGTGGGGAGGCCTCCCTCATGAACACTGAAGCTTTCTTT.

The chain employs TRBV6-6 and TRBJ1-3; D is uncertain. Germline loops: CDR1 MNHNY, CDR2 SVGAGI (reference sequence). V gave up 8 bases and J gave up 4 bases, with 9 bases separating them. The CDR3 length is 12 residues. The CDR3 nucleotides read TGTGCCAGCGGAGGTCCCGGAAACACCATATATTTT. Encoded protein: CASGGPGNTIYF.

V and J are TRBV5-1 and TRBJ2-2; TRBD1 matches 10 bases. CDR1 is SGHRS and CDR2 is YFSETQ in the germline V gene. This CDR3 has 17 residues. Trimming at V came to 0 bases and at J to 6 bases, leaving 8 bases not matched to a gene. Here the CDR3 DNA reads TGCGCCAGCAGCTTGGGGCAGCAGACAGGGGGCGCCGGGGAGCTGTTTTTT. Its translation is CASSLGQQTGGAGELFF. The whole variable domain, remainder taken from reference TRBV5-1 and TRBJ2-2, is KAGVTQTPRYLIKTRGQQVTLSCSPISGHRSVSWYQQTPGQGLQFLFEYFSETQRNKGNFPGRFSGRQFSNSRSEMNVSTLELGDSALYLCASSLGQQTGGAGELFFGEGSRLTVL.

This chain links TRBV9 with TRBJ2-1, with D perhaps matching TRBD2 (5 bases). CDR3 length: 16 residues. Germline V CDR1 and CDR2: SGDLS, YYNGEE. Deletions cut 4 bases from V and 2 bases from J, with 16 bases between. CDR3 DNA sequence: TGTGCCAGCAGCCCGGACGGAGGTAAGACCTACAATGAGCAGTTCTTC. Amino acid sequence: CASSPDGGKTYNEQFF. The full variable domain, with the rest looked up from reference TRBV9 and TRBJ2-1, is DSGVTQTPKHLITATGQRVTLRCSPRSGDLSVYWYQQSLDQGLQFLIQYYNGEERAKGNILERFSAQQFPDLHSELNLSSLELGDSALYFCASSPDGGKTYNEQFFGPGTRLTVL.

This chain links TRBV5-1 with TRBJ2-1, with 8 bases fitting TRBD2. This CDR3 region has 15 residues. V shed 5 bases, J shed 5 bases, and the junction held 9 bases outside the gene matches. Germline assignment: CDR1 SGHRS and CDR2 YFSETQ. Here the CDR3 reads CASSSLSGAHNEQFF. CDR3 bases: TGCGCCAGCAGTTCCCTTAGCGGGGCCCACAATGAGCAGTTCTTC.

This chain links TRBV6-2 or TRBV6-3 with TRBJ2-5; D uncertain. The germline CDR1 and CDR2 sequences are MNHEY and SVGEGT. Trimming removed 0 bases from V and 5 bases from J, with 13 bases in between. The CDR3 extends over 15 amino acids. The CDR3 sequence is CASSYSRSLWETQYF. In nucleotides, the CDR3 is TGTGCCAGCAGTTACTCTCGTAGCCTCTGGGAGACCCAGTACTTC.

The chain uses TRBV4-1 and TRBJ2-2; weak D call: TRBD1 (6 bases). This CDR3 is built from 16 residues. Between the trimmed V and J ends, which lost 0 bases and 4 bases, there was a span of 12 bases. CDR1 and CDR2 (germline): MGHRA, YSYEKL. This CDR3 is CASSQDIQGFTGELFF. Here the CDR3 DNA reads TGCGCCAGCAGCCAAGATATCCAGGGGTTCACCGGGGAGCTGTTTTTT.

This clone showed up just once. The rearrangement links TRBV3-1 (or the pseudogene TRBV3-2) to TRBJ1-6; 8 bases are a match to TRBD1. After removal of 4 bases from V and 8 bases from J, the junction contained 7 bases not matched to a gene. Germline CDR1 and CDR2: LGHDT and YNNKEL (reference sequence). The CDR3 sequence is 15 residues long. CDR3 loop: CASSLRTGIDSPLHF. In DNA form, the CDR3 reads TGTGCCAGCAGCCTTCGGACAGGGATTGATTCACCCCTCCACTTT.

In this sample, this clone turned up once. The V call is TRBV7-6, the J call TRBJ2-1, with TRBD2 matching over 13 bases. V lost 5 bases and J lost 0; bases outside the gene matches: 4. The CDR3 extends over 17 amino acids. CDR1 SGHVS and CDR2 FNYEAQ come from the germline V gene. The CDR3 DNA reads as TGTGCCAGCAGCCAGGGACTAGCGGGAAGCTCCTACAATGAGCAGTTCTTC. This encodes CASSQGLAGSSYNEQFF.

This sequence joins TRBV4-3 and TRBJ2-2; 9 bases align to TRBD1. The CDR3 runs 16 residues. The J segment lost 6 bases and the V segment lost 0 bases, leaving 5 bases of the junction unmatched. CDR1 and CDR2 from the germline V gene are LGHNA and YSLEER. The CDR3 is CASSQDGRQGAGELFF. The DNA for the CDR3 is TGCGCCAGCAGCCAAGATGGGAGACAGGGGGCCGGGGAGCTGTTTTTT.

The gene calls are TRBV3-1 (or the pseudogene TRBV3-2) and TRBJ1-3; 7 bases are shared with TRBD1. CDR1 is LGHDT, CDR2 YNNKEL, per germline (reference sequence). V was clipped by 1 base and J by 4 bases; unmatched bases: 10. This CDR3 has 17 amino acids. CDR3 amino acids: CASSQGKTGVGGNTIYF. The CDR3 nucleotides read TGTGCCAGCAGCCAAGGAAAAACAGGGGTTGGGGGAAACACCATATATTTT.

This chain links TRBV5-6 with TRBJ1-2; TRBD1 might be the D (5 bases). This CDR3 is 16 amino acids long. The germline V gene encodes CDR1 SGHDT and CDR2 YYEEEE. Trimming cost V 0 bases and J 8 bases, with 20 bases left between them. CDR3 nucleotide sequence: TGTGCCAGCAGCTTGGTCGGAAGAGGAGGGGCGGACGGCTACACCTTC. Translated, it gives CASSLVGRGGADGYTF.

This chain uses TRBV11-3 with TRBJ2-7; D remains unclear. V lost 5 bases and J 4 bases, leaving 12 bases between the germline ends. This CDR3 comprises 13 residues. Germline V gives CDR1 SGHNT, CDR2 YENEEA. CDR3: CASSLRLGYEQYF. DNA of the CDR3: TGTGCCAGCAGCCTTAGACTGGGTTACGAGCAGTACTTC.

The V call is TRBV5-1, the J call TRBJ1-1, with D hard to call. The V gene's germline CDR1 is SGHRS and CDR2 YFSETQ. The CDR3 covers 14 residues. The V and J ends lost 5 bases and 3 bases respectively, with 14 bases between them. This chain's CDR3 is CASRIDGSDTEAFF. CDR3 bases: TGCGCCAGCAGGATAGACGGGTCGGACACTGAAGCTTTCTTT.

J is TRBJ2-7 and V is TRBV10-1; unclear D gene. V was clipped by 2 bases and J by 0 bases, with 11 bases between them. CDR1 is WNHNN and CDR2 is SYGVQD in the germline V gene (reference sequence). CDR3 length equals 15 residues. CDR3 loop: CASSEGLSYSYEQYF. CDR3 in DNA: TGCGCCAGCAGTGAGGGGCTGTCCTACTCCTACGAGCAGTACTTC.

The CDR3 DNA follows: TGTGCCAGCAGTTTATTCCGACTAGCGGGTCCATCCTACAATGAGCAGTTCTTC. Its protein is CASSLFRLAGPSYNEQFF. The rearrangement uses TRBV27 and TRBJ2-1; TRBD2 matches at 10 bases. The CDR3 contains 18 residues. Germline values: CDR1 MNHEY, CDR2 SMNVEV (reference sequence). J was trimmed by 1 base and V by 1 base; bases with no gene match: 7.

This clone was recorded a few times. The V call is TRBV5-5, the J call TRBJ2-1; 11 bases are a match to TRBD2. Germline loops: CDR1 SGHKS, CDR2 YYEKEE (reference sequence). The CDR3 contains 19 residues. The V and J ends lost 1 base and 0 bases, in that order; junction bases with no gene match: 9. The CDR3 sequence: CASSLLGTSGTNSYNEQFF. The CDR3 DNA reads TGTGCCAGCAGCTTGTTGGGGACTAGCGGAACGAACTCCTACAATGAGCAGTTCTTC.

This sequence joins TRBV7-2 and TRBJ1-5, with D possibly matching TRBD1 (5 bases). V gave up 6 bases and J gave up 5 bases, with 17 bases separating them. From germline, CDR1 is SGHTA and CDR2 FQGNSA. The CDR3 is made up of 15 amino acids. CDR3 bases: TGTGCCAGCAGTTCAGACCCGGGGGGGGATCAGCCCCAGCATTTT. It codes for CASSSDPGGDQPQHF.

The V gene is TRBV6-5, the J gene TRBJ2-7; a possible D gene is TRBD2 (7 bases). V shed 0 bases and J shed 12 bases, with 18 bases lying between them. CDR3 length equals 14 residues. Germline CDR1 is MNHEY and CDR2 is SVGAGI. The CDR3 reads CASSYSGRGGPLYF. CDR3 DNA: TGTGCCAGCAGTTACTCGGGAAGGGGGGGCCCTCTGTACTTC.

The chain links TRBV5-1 to TRBJ2-3, with D possibly TRBD2 on 5 matching bases. The CDR3 loop spans 15 amino acids. Germline CDR1 and CDR2: SGHRS and YFSETQ. Trimming cost V 0 bases and J 0 bases, with 8 bases left between them. The DNA for the CDR3 is TGCGCCAGCAGCTTGGGAGCGGTCAGCACAGATACGCAGTATTTT. Translated: CASSLGAVSTDTQYF.

V gene TRBV13 combines with J gene TRBJ1-2, with 11 bases aligning to TRBD1. The germline V gene has CDR1 PRHDT and CDR2 FYEKMQ (reference sequence). This CDR3 is built from 15 residues. With 5 bases clipped from V and 5 bases from J, the junction kept 7 bases outside the gene matches. CDR3 protein: CASSPRDRGLYGYTF. The CDR3 region has the DNA TGTGCCAGCAGCCCCCGGGACAGGGGGTTATATGGCTACACCTTC.

The V call is TRBV7-9, the J call TRBJ2-1, with no clear D. From germline, CDR1 is SEHNR and CDR2 FQNEAQ (reference sequence). CDR3 length: 15 residues. V lost 1 base, J lost 3 bases, and 10 bases lay in between. The CDR3 DNA follows: TGTGCCAGCAGCTTAGTGCCCGGAGACTACAATGAGCAGTTCTTC. Protein product: CASSLVPGDYNEQFF.

The V call is TRBV5-4, the J call TRBJ2-5; TRBD2 aligns across 8 bases. This CDR3 is built from 16 residues. The ends lost 3 bases at V and 1 base at J; junction bases unmatched: 8. Germline CDR1 is SGHNT and CDR2 is YYREEE (reference sequence). The CDR3 region is CASSSYLGTSQETQYF. CDR3 DNA: TGTGCCAGCAGCTCCTACCTAGGGACTAGCCAAGAGACCCAGTACTTC.

The chain links TRBV6-2 or TRBV6-3 to TRBJ1-1; possible D gene TRBD1, 5 bases. Trimming pared 4 bases from V and 1 base from J, leaving 7 bases between. Germline CDR1 MNHEY, CDR2 SVGEGT. There are 13 residues in the CDR3. The CDR3, as DNA: TGTGCCAGCAGTTGGACACCGAACACTGAAGCTTTCTTT. It is translated as CASSWTPNTEAFF.